This entry is about one T cell receptor beta chain. This sample is drawn from a study of blood T cell repertoires in COVID-19. Generated by immunoSEQ multiplex PCR, the TCRdb table keeps only in-frame clones and is missing some. This repertoire shows approximately 120,000 clones, roughly 79% found once; its top ten account for approximately 11%. CDR3 length: 12 residues. Trimming stripped 3 bases from V and 5 bases from J, with 6 bases between. The chain couples TRBV12-3 or TRBV12-4 to TRBJ2-3; no clear D. The source material was peripheral blood. This receptor was taken from a human donor in a cohort sampled during active COVID-19. The CDR3 here is CASSFSRDTQYF. CDR3 nucleotide sequence: TGTGCCAGCAGTTTCTCGAGAGATACGCAGTATTTT.